The 5 T cell receptor beta chains in this list originate from one sample, sequenced in a study of cytomegalovirus exposure and HLA in healthy donors. PCR was performed using 60 Vbeta and 13 Jbeta primers. Data came from immunoSEQ multiplex PCR; TCRdb stores just in-frame clones and leaves some out. The table has roughly 120,000 clones, just under 80% seen once; the top ten hold less than 6.5%. The sample consisted of PBMCs. The receptors were gathered from a man aged 25 to 40 in good health and CMV-seronegative.

Only a few counts were recorded for this clone. The chain links TRBV5-1 to TRBJ1-1; D remains unclear. Germline V gene data show CDR1 as SGHRS and CDR2 as YFSETQ. The CDR3 extends over 13 amino acids. Trimming pared 1 base from V and 11 bases from J, leaving 15 bases between. The CDR3 coding sequence is TGCGCCAGCAGCTTGAGCCCCGTGGAGACGGCTTTCTTT. Its protein product is CASSLSPVETAFF.

The chain carries TRBV5-4 and TRBJ1-2, with D possibly being TRBD1 (5 bases). The germline CDR1 and CDR2 sequences are SGHNT and YYREEE (reference sequence). CDR3 length: 13 residues. Trimming took 4 bases from V and 2 from J, leaving 9 bases between them. The CDR3: CASSLGQNYGYTF. CDR3 in DNA: TGTGCCAGCAGCCTCGGACAAAACTATGGCTACACCTTC. Full variable domain (rest looked up from reference TRBV5-4 and TRBJ1-2): ETGVTQSPTHLIKTRGQQVTLRCSSQSGHNTVSWYQQALGQGPQFIFQYYREEENGRGNFPPRFSGLQFPNYSSELNVNALELDDSALYLCASSLGQNYGYTFGSGTRLTVV.

The rearrangement links TRBV14 to TRBJ2-7; 10 nucleotides line up with TRBD2. Germline assignment: CDR1 SGHDN and CDR2 FVKESK. Losses at the gene ends were 2 bases for V and 2 bases for J; bases not matched to a gene: 0. The CDR3 is 14 amino acids. The CDR3 DNA reads TGTGCCAGCAGCCAACTAGCGGGGGCCTACGAGCAGTACTTC. Translating gives CASSQLAGAYEQYF. Combining the CDR3 with reference TRBV14 and TRBJ2-7 gives the whole variable domain EAGVTQFPSHSVIEKGQTVTLRCDPISGHDNLYWYRRVMGKEIKFLLHFVKESKQDESGMPNNRFLAERTGGTYSTLKVQPAELEDSGVYFCASSQLAGAYEQYFGPGTRLTVT.

The V and J genes are TRBV19 and TRBJ1-1; the D is unclear. V gave up 1 base and J gave up 0 bases, with 3 bases separating them. The CDR3 sequence is 13 residues long. The germline CDR1 and CDR2 sequences are LNHDA and SQIVND (reference sequence). The CDR3 reads CASSIAMNTEAFF. In DNA form, the CDR3 reads TGTGCCAGTAGTATAGCAATGAACACTGAAGCTTTCTTT. Full variable domain (missing parts from reference TRBV19 and TRBJ1-1): DGGITQSPKYLFRKEGQNVTLSCEQNLNHDAMYWYRQDPGQGLRLIYYSQIVNDFQKGDIAEGYSVSREKKESFPLTVTSAQKNPTAFYLCASSIAMNTEAFFGQGTRLTVV.

The V and J genes are TRBV6-5 and TRBJ1-6; D is unclear. Trimming cost V 6 bases and J 10 bases, with 13 bases left between them. CDR1 MNHEY and CDR2 SVGAGI come from the germline V gene. The CDR3 covers 13 residues. The CDR3 DNA sequence: TGTGCCAGCAGGGAGAGGGATGGGTCACCCCTCCACTTT. The encoded protein is CASRERDGSPLHF.